The T cell receptor beta chain described here comes from a study of blood T cell repertoires in COVID-19. The overall study: From T cells, B-cell-depleted T cells, or PBMCs came the material, which was cDNA or gDNA.

Clinical history reported by participants formed the basis on which cohorts were assigned. TCRdb's copy holds only in-frame clones and misses some; the assay was immunoSEQ multiplex PCR. Of hundreds of thousands of clones in the sample, approximately 80% are singletons; the top ten hold 5%. The CDR3 is made up of 14 amino acids. The ends were cut back, 1 base at V and 4 bases at J, with 11 bases in the middle. Germline assignment: CDR1 SGHRS and CDR2 YFSETQ. This rearrangement joins TRBV5-1 to TRBJ1-2; D unresolved. Sequenced input: PBMCs or T cells enriched from blood (not recorded which). The TCR sequence derives from a man in his forties who had been exposed to COVID-19. This chain's CDR3 is CASSLPQEAYGYTF. CDR3 nucleotides: TGCGCCAGCAGCTTGCCTCAAGAGGCCTATGGCTACACCTTC. The variable domain in full, completed from reference TRBV5-1 and TRBJ1-2, reads KAGVTQTPRYLIKTRGQQVTLSCSPISGHRSVSWYQQTPGQGLQFLFEYFSETQRNKGNFPGRFSGRQFSNSRSEMNVSTLELGDSALYLCASSLPQEAYGYTFGSGTRLTVV.